The 17 T cell receptor beta chains reported below all come from one sample, sequenced in a study of T cell responses to AZD1222 COVID-19 vaccine (dated by TCRdb to the early 2020s). Receptor libraries were prepared by the immunoSEQ multiplex PCR assay. Imported from immuneACCESS, the table was reduced by TCRdb to in-frame sequences with V and J called. These copies leave out some clones; in studies compared against another copy, an unresolved V gene accounts for under half, and the cause of the remainder is not known. Across this sample there are more than 75,000 clones, with approximately 90% seen only once. The biggest ten clones account for about 5.2% of the sample. The sample's time point, from its label and the paper: baseline before first vaccination. Source: peripheral blood, taken on day 0 of AZD1222 vaccination. The receptors were sampled from an adult in good health.

The genes are TRBV7-2 and TRBJ2-1; D is unresolved. V lost 5 bases and J lost 5, with 19 bases in between. The CDR3 covers 16 residues. CDR1 is SGHTA and CDR2 is FQGNSA in the germline V gene. The CDR3 spells CASSPVLRSENNEQFF. CDR3 in DNA: TGTGCCAGCAGCCCCGTCTTGCGGTCGGAAAACAATGAGCAGTTCTTC.

The DNA of the CDR3 is TGTGCCAGTAGTATGAGACGGGGCGTCAATGAGCAGTTCTTC. Amino acid sequence: CASSMRRGVNEQFF. The chain uses TRBV19 and TRBJ2-1; perhaps D is TRBD1 or TRBD2 (5 bases each). Germline lookup yields CDR1 LNHDA and CDR2 SQIVND (reference sequence). The CDR3 covers 14 residues. The germline V and J ends were trimmed by 3 bases and 6 bases, with 12 bases remaining between them.

The chain carries TRBV6-5 and TRBJ1-1, with D possibly matching TRBD1 (5 bases). This CDR3 comprises 12 residues. Trimming took off 10 bases at V and 2 bases at J, with 11 bases between the two ends. From germline, CDR1 is MNHEY and CDR2 SVGAGI. CDR3 amino acids: CATEGRNTEAFF. Here the CDR3 DNA reads TGTGCCACCGAGGGGCGTAACACTGAAGCTTTCTTT.

V usage is TRBV28 and J usage is TRBJ2-7; TRBD1 is a possible D gene (6 bases). This CDR3 is 14 amino acids long. V was trimmed by 6 bases and J by 2 bases, leaving 14 bases between them. CDR1 is MDHEN and CDR2 is SYDVKM in the germline V gene. The CDR3 spells CASRTTGSPYEQYF. The CDR3 nucleotides are TGTGCCAGCAGGACTACAGGGTCCCCCTACGAGCAGTACTTC.

This clone appeared a single time. The V call is TRBV2, the J call TRBJ1-5; no clear D. Trimming stripped 2 bases from V and 0 bases from J, with 5 bases between. CDR3 length: 14 amino acids. The germline V gene encodes CDR1 SNHLY and CDR2 FYNNEI. The CDR3 DNA follows: TGTGCCAGCAGTGAAATCGATAGCAATCAGCCCCAGCATTTT. This sequence encodes CASSEIDSNQPQHF. Complete variable domain (other parts from reference TRBV2 and TRBJ1-5): EPEVTQTPSHQVTQMGQEVILRCVPISNHLYFYWYRQILGQKVEFLVSFYNNEISEKSEIFDDQFSVERPDGSNFTLKIRSTKLEDSAMYFCASSEIDSNQPQHFGDGTRLSIL.

This sequence joins TRBV4-2 and TRBJ2-1; 11 positions match TRBD2. Germline V CDR1 and CDR2: LGHNA, YNFKEQ. With 1 base clipped from V and 10 bases from J, the junction kept 6 bases outside the gene matches. The CDR3 totals 15 residues. CDR3 in amino acids: CASSQGLAGGGEQFF. CDR3 in DNA: TGTGCCAGCAGCCAAGGGCTAGCGGGAGGCGGAGAGCAGTTCTTC.

This clone was picked up one time. This chain links TRBV13 with TRBJ1-2; 7 nucleotides align to TRBD1. The germline CDR1 and CDR2 sequences are PRHDT and FYEKMQ (reference sequence). The CDR3 runs 13 residues. Losses at the gene ends were 3 bases for V and 8 bases for J; bases not matched to a gene: 6. The CDR3 bases are TGTGCCAGCAGCTTCGACAGGGCCAAAGGCTACACCTTC. It encodes CASSFDRAKGYTF. The variable domain in full, with the rest retrieved from reference TRBV13 and TRBJ1-2, is AAGVIQSPRHLIKEKRETATLKCYPIPRHDTVYWYQQGPGQDPQFLISFYEKMQSDKGSIPDRFSAQQFSDYHSELNMSSLELGDSALYFCASSFDRAKGYTFGSGTRLTVV.

The rearrangement links TRBV19 to TRBJ2-1; 8 nucleotides match TRBD2. The CDR3 length is 16 residues. Germline trimming cut 6 bases from V and 4 bases from J; bases unmatched to any gene: 11. Germline V gene data show CDR1 as LNHDA and CDR2 as SQIVND (reference sequence). The CDR3 region has the DNA TGTGCCAGTAGGTCAATAGCGGGATCGAGGTACAATGAGCAGTTCTTC. Protein product: CASRSIAGSRYNEQFF.

The chain joins TRBV10-2 to TRBJ1-5, with 7 bases that match TRBD1. The CDR3 runs 14 residues. V shed 2 bases, J shed 6 bases, and the junction held 4 bases outside the gene matches. Germline V gives CDR1 WSHSY, CDR2 SAAADI. CDR3 sequence reads: CASSESDRAQPQHF. CDR3 coding DNA: TGCGCCAGCAGTGAGAGTGACAGGGCTCAGCCCCAGCATTTT.

This chain joins TRBV24-1 and TRBJ2-2; 9 bases are shared with TRBD2. Per the germline V gene, CDR1 is KGHDR and CDR2 is SFDVKD. The V segment lost 4 bases and the J segment 1 base; nucleotides outside the gene matches: 3. CDR3 length equals 16 residues. The CDR3 loop is CATSDQTSGNTGELFF. CDR3 DNA sequence: TGTGCCACCAGTGACCAGACTAGCGGGAACACCGGGGAGCTGTTTTTT.

The J gene is TRBJ2-4, the V gene TRBV5-6; 8 bases align to TRBD1. The length of the CDR3 is 14 residues. Germline trimming cut 4 bases from V and 7 bases from J; bases unmatched to any gene: 7. CDR1 is SGHDT and CDR2 is YYEEEE in the germline V gene. The CDR3 sequence: CASSPWTGINIQYF. In nucleotides, the CDR3 is TGTGCCAGCAGCCCCTGGACAGGGATCAACATTCAGTACTTC. The variable domain in full, with the rest retrieved from reference TRBV5-6 and TRBJ2-4, is DAGVTQSPTHLIKTRGQQVTLRCSPKSGHDTVSWYQQALGQGPQFIFQYYEEEERQRGNFPDRFSGHQFPNYSSELNVNALLLGDSALYLCASSPWTGINIQYFGAGTRLSVL.

A word on this clone: The sample contains more than one DNA sequence encoding this CDR3. This chain connects TRBV28 to TRBJ1-2, with TRBD1 matching 10 bases. Per germline, CDR1 MDHEN and CDR2 SYDVKM. The length of the CDR3 is 15 residues. Trimming cost V 6 bases and J 2 bases; bases outside gene matches: 6. The CDR3 coding sequence is TGTGCCAGCAGCTCACCGGGACAGGGGAACTATGGCTACACCTTC. This translates into CASSSPGQGNYGYTF.

The chain uses TRBV24-1 and TRBJ2-3, with 7 bases matching TRBD2. Germline values: CDR1 KGHDR, CDR2 SFDVKD. The CDR3 covers 13 residues. V dropped 4 bases and J dropped 7; count of bases not matched to a gene: 4. The CDR3 here is CATSDLGLNTQYF. In DNA form, the CDR3 reads TGTGCCACCAGTGACCTGGGACTAAATACGCAGTATTTT.

The CDR3 is CASSQEGLAGGVYEQYF. The CDR3, as DNA: TGTGCCAGCAGCCAAGAGGGACTAGCGGGAGGGGTCTACGAGCAGTACTTC. The V gene is TRBV3-1 (or the pseudogene TRBV3-2), the J gene TRBJ2-7; 16 positions agree with TRBD2. From germline, CDR1 is LGHDT and CDR2 YNNKEL (reference sequence). This CDR3 contains 17 residues. The trim removed 0 bases at V and 3 bases at J, leaving 2 bases unmatched.

This sequence joins TRBV6-1 and TRBJ2-5, with D perhaps matching TRBD2 (6 bases). Germline CDR1 reads MNHNS; CDR2 reads SASEGT. The V gene lost 1 base and the J gene lost 1 base, with 10 bases spanning the gap. This CDR3 has 15 amino acids. CDR3 DNA: TGTGCCAGCAGTGAAGGACTAGTCGGCCAAGAGACCCAGTACTTC. Protein sequence: CASSEGLVGQETQYF.

V is TRBV4-1 and J is TRBJ2-7, with a weak D call TRBD1 (6 bases). V shed 4 bases and J shed 0 bases, with 19 bases lying between them. CDR1 and CDR2 from the germline V gene are MGHRA and YSYEKL. The CDR3 contains 17 residues. CDR3 in amino acids: CASSRIQGRKDSYEQYF. The CDR3 DNA sequence: TGCGCCAGCAGCCGGATACAGGGCCGTAAGGACTCCTACGAGCAGTACTTC.

Regarding this clone: Relative to the germline gene, one junction end is altered; a read error may explain this. This chain connects TRBV27 to TRBJ2-7; no firm D call. The germline V gene has CDR1 MNHEY and CDR2 SMNVEV (reference sequence). There are 14 residues in the CDR3. This chain's CDR3 is CASSPGSLSFEQYF. The CDR3 DNA is TGTGCCAGCAGTCCAGGATCCCTTTCCTTCGAGCAGTACTTC.